One T cell receptor beta chain is described in this entry. Its antigen is undetermined. This sample stems from a study of blood T cells in healthy people across ages. Individuals who donated were healthy Caucasians from Russia aged about 6 to 100. A second PCR of about 7 to 12 cycles used a sample-barcoded 5' primer and a J-beta primer mix. TCRdb reprocessed the 5' RACE reads via MiXCR and lists one record per CDR3 protein. This sample has approximately 800,000 distinct CDR3 sequences; 53% occur once, and the top ten carry under 50%. Findings and limits, study-wide: Fewer expanded clones and more diversity marked long-lived versus aged donors. In these data, TCR beta diversity tracked strongly with naive T cell percentage. Estimates of total diversity, which came from one million sequenced T cells, were considered to be underestimates.

Specimen: blood. The receptor was isolated from an elderly man in good health.

DNA of the CDR3: TGTGCCAGCAGCTCGGAGGCAGGGACATATGAGCAGTTCTTC. Translating gives CASSSEAGTYEQFF. J is TRBJ2-1 and V is TRBV7-2; possibly TRBD1 for D (6 bases). CDR1 and CDR2 from the germline V gene are SGHTA and FQGNSA. V shed 4 bases and J shed 8 bases, with 15 bases lying between them. This CDR3 contains 14 residues.